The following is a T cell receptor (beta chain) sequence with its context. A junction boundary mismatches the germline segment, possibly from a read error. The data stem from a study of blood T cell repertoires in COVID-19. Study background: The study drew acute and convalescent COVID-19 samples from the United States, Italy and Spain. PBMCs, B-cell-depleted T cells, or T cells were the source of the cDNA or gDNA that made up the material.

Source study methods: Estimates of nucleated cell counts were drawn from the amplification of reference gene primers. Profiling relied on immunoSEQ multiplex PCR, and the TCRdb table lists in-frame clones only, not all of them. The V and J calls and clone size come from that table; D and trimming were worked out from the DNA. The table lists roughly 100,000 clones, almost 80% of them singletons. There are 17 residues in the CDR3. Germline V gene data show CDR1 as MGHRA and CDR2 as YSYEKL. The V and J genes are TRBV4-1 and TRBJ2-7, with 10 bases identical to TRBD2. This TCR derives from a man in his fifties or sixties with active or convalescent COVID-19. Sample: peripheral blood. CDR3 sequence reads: CASSQARGSGRGYELYF. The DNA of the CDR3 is TGCGCCAGCAGCCAAGCAAGGGGAAGCGGGAGGGGCTACGAGCTGTACTTC.